A single sample gave rise to the 26 T cell receptor beta chains below, sequenced in a study of OX40 agonist ivuxolimab in advanced cancers. Here immunoSEQ multiplex PCR was the method, and the copy in TCRdb shows in-frame clones only, minus some. The sample lists about 5,700 clones, 85% to 90% occurring once. The specimen was CD4+ or CD8+ T cells sorted from blood, collected in a trial of the OX40 agonist ivuxolimab. These receptor sequences come from an adult with an advanced solid tumor such as melanoma, head and neck, liver or kidney cancer.

DNA of the CDR3: TGTGCCAGCAGTCTCGACATCCCCGCTAACTATGGCTACACCTTC. It translates to CASSLDIPANYGYTF. This chain connects TRBV9 to TRBJ1-2, with D unresolved. Germline-derived CDR1 and CDR2 are SGDLS and YYNGEE. Trimming removed 5 bases at V and 0 bases at J, with 14 bases between. The CDR3 covers 15 residues.

This chain uses TRBV19 with TRBJ2-7; D possibly corresponds to TRBD2 (6 bases). The ends were cut back, 3 bases at V and 0 bases at J, with 9 bases in the middle. The CDR3 length is 14 residues. CDR1 LNHDA and CDR2 SQIVND come from the germline V gene (reference sequence). In DNA form, the CDR3 reads TGTGCCAGTAGTATTACCGGGAGCTCCTACGAGCAGTACTTC. It translates to CASSITGSSYEQYF.

The chain carries TRBV27 and TRBJ2-5; D perhaps matches TRBD2 (6 bases). Trimming stripped 5 bases from V and 2 bases from J, with 12 bases between. Germline-derived CDR1 and CDR2 are MNHEY and SMNVEV (reference sequence). This CDR3 is 14 amino acids long. CDR3 protein: CASSIRGMQETQYF. In DNA form, the CDR3 reads TGTGCCAGCAGTATTCGCGGGATGCAAGAGACCCAGTACTTC.

The chain couples TRBV7-9 to TRBJ2-2; no clear D. V was pared by 3 bases and J by 0 bases, with 5 bases between. Germline CDR1 is SEHNR and CDR2 is FQNEAQ (reference sequence). This CDR3 is 14 amino acids long. CDR3 loop: CASSFSTNTGELFF. The CDR3, as DNA: TGTGCCAGCAGCTTTTCGACGAACACCGGGGAGCTGTTTTTT.

The V call is TRBV10-3, the J call TRBJ1-3; 7 bases map to TRBD1. The CDR3 is 17 residues long. Germline V gene lookup returns CDR1 ENHRY and CDR2 SYGVKD. V shed 3 bases, J shed 4 bases, and the junction held 12 bases outside the gene matches. This chain's CDR3 is CAISDGTEHPRGNTIYF. Here the CDR3 DNA reads TGTGCCATCAGTGATGGGACAGAGCACCCCCGAGGAAACACCATATATTTT.

This rearrangement joins TRBV19 to TRBJ2-7, with 10 bases aligning to TRBD1. This CDR3 is built from 14 residues. V gave up 5 bases and J gave up 5 bases; unmatched junction bases: 6. From germline, CDR1 is LNHDA and CDR2 SQIVND (reference sequence). CDR3 nucleotide sequence: TGTGCCAGTAGTGCCGGGACAGGGGACCACGAGCAGTACTTC. Translating gives CASSAGTGDHEQYF.

CDR3: CASSLGTILGATNEKLFF. CDR3 bases: TGTGCCAGCAGTTTAGGGACCATATTGGGAGCAACTAATGAAAAACTGTTTTTT. The V call is TRBV27, the J call TRBJ1-4, with D perhaps matching TRBD1 (5 bases). The CDR3 totals 18 residues. Looked up from germline, CDR1 is MNHEY and CDR2 is SMNVEV (reference sequence). Trimming left V 2 bases short and J 0 bases short, with 16 bases between.

The J gene is TRBJ2-7, the V gene TRBV7-9; D might be TRBD1 (5 bases). V was shortened by 5 bases and J by 3 bases, with 11 bases between the two germline ends. CDR3 length: 13 amino acids. The germline CDR1 and CDR2 sequences are SEHNR and FQNEAQ (reference sequence). As DNA, the CDR3 is TGTGCCAGCAGCGTCCCCCAGGGCTACGAGCAGTACTTC. As protein: CASSVPQGYEQYF.

The CDR3 is CASSLTEGGQPQHF. The CDR3 region has the DNA TGTGCCAGCAGCCTTACGGAGGGAGGTCAGCCCCAGCATTTT. The V and J genes are TRBV28 and TRBJ1-5, with D hard to call. Germline lookup yields CDR1 MDHEN and CDR2 SYDVKM. The length of the CDR3 is 14 residues. Deletions cut 6 bases from V and 6 bases from J, with 15 bases between.

This chain joins TRBV11-3 and TRBJ2-1; 10 nucleotides agree with TRBD2. Germline trimming cut 4 bases from V and 15 bases from J; bases unmatched to any gene: 15. CDR1 is SGHNT and CDR2 is YENEEA in the germline V gene. The CDR3 spans 15 residues. CDR3 in amino acids: CASSSPESGRAMGFF. The CDR3 DNA is TGTGCCAGCAGCTCCCCAGAGAGCGGGAGGGCGATGGGGTTCTTC.

The rearrangement links TRBV20-1 to TRBJ2-7; unclear D gene. The V end lost 5 bases, the J end lost 5 bases, and 10 bases lay between the germline ends. This CDR3 has 11 residues. Germline values: CDR1 DFQATT, CDR2 SNEGSKA (reference sequence). CDR3 region: CSAWLGNEQYF. The CDR3 nucleotides are TGCAGTGCTTGGCTCGGAAACGAGCAGTACTTC.

The V call is TRBV27, the J call TRBJ2-1; D not resolved. Germline CDR1 MNHEY, CDR2 SMNVEV (reference sequence). Trimming cost V 5 bases and J 8 bases, with 7 bases left between them. This CDR3 is built from 11 residues. For the CDR3, the DNA is TGTGCCAGCAGTCCCGGCGATGAGCAGTTCTTC. Translation gives CASSPGDEQFF.

The CDR3 loop reads CASSVGGLGYEQYF. The CDR3 nucleotides are TGTGCCAGCAGCGTAGGGGGACTGGGCTACGAGCAGTACTTC. The chain employs TRBV9 and TRBJ2-7, with D maybe TRBD2 (6 bases). Germline V gene sequence: CDR1 SGDLS, CDR2 YYNGEE. This CDR3 comprises 14 residues. Deletions cut 0 bases from V and 3 bases from J, with 10 bases between. The full variable domain, its missing parts supplied by reference TRBV9 and TRBJ2-7, is DSGVTQTPKHLITATGQRVTLRCSPRSGDLSVYWYQQSLDQGLQFLIQYYNGEERAKGNILERFSAQQFPDLHSELNLSSLELGDSALYFCASSVGGLGYEQYFGPGTRLTVT.

This clone is labeled large (0.1 to 1%). This chain joins TRBV4-2 and TRBJ2-7; TRBD1 matches 7 bases. The CDR3 totals 15 residues. In germline, CDR1 is LGHNA, CDR2 YNFKEQ. Losses at the gene ends were 2 bases for V and 5 bases for J; bases not matched to a gene: 9. The CDR3 is CASSQWGQSANEQYF. CDR3 nucleotide sequence: TGTGCCAGCAGCCAATGGGGACAGTCAGCAAACGAGCAGTACTTC.

In DNA form, the CDR3 reads TGTGCCAGCAGGGAAGGGACAGATGGGTACAATGAGCAGTTCTTC. Its translation is CASREGTDGYNEQFF. The chain links TRBV28 to TRBJ2-1; 7 bases line up with TRBD1. V trimming: 6 bases; J trimming: 4 bases; junction bases outside the gene matches: 9. Germline lookup yields CDR1 MDHEN and CDR2 SYDVKM. This CDR3 is built from 15 residues.

J is TRBJ2-1 and V is TRBV5-1; a possible D gene is TRBD2 (5 bases). Trimming took 4 bases from V and 3 from J, leaving 11 bases between them. The CDR3 sequence is 14 residues long. In germline, CDR1 is SGHRS, CDR2 YFSETQ. The CDR3 region has the DNA TGCGCCAGCAGCCCCTATGGACTCTACAATGAGCAGTTCTTC. Translating gives CASSPYGLYNEQFF. Supplemented by reference TRBV5-1 and TRBJ2-1, the full variable domain reads KAGVTQTPRYLIKTRGQQVTLSCSPISGHRSVSWYQQTPGQGLQFLFEYFSETQRNKGNFPGRFSGRQFSNSRSEMNVSTLELGDSALYLCASSPYGLYNEQFFGPGTRLTVL.

The V call is TRBV19, the J call TRBJ1-1; 8 bases are shared with TRBD1. Losses at the gene ends were 1 base for V and 5 bases for J; bases not matched to a gene: 9. CDR1 is LNHDA and CDR2 is SQIVND in the germline V gene (reference sequence). The CDR3 is made up of 16 amino acids. The CDR3 DNA reads as TGTGCCAGTAGTATAGGGATCGGACAGGGATGGACTGAAGCTTTCTTT. It codes for CASSIGIGQGWTEAFF.

V is TRBV5-6 and J is TRBJ1-1; no reliable D call. The V and J ends lost 4 bases and 12 bases respectively, with 13 bases between them. This CDR3 region has 11 residues. Germline V gene data show CDR1 as SGHDT and CDR2 as YYEEEE. CDR3 residues: CASSADGRTFF. The DNA for the CDR3 is TGTGCCAGCAGCGCCGACGGCAGGACTTTCTTT.

This chain joins TRBV29-1 and TRBJ1-2; D is undetermined. Germline CDR1 SQVTM, CDR2 ANQGSEA. The CDR3 extends over 12 amino acids. V was pared by 2 bases and J by 4 bases, with 8 bases between. CDR3: CSVERRTYGYTF. CDR3 DNA: TGCAGCGTTGAAAGACGGACCTATGGCTACACCTTC.

For the CDR3, the DNA is TGTGCCAGCAGTTTATTGGAGACCCAGTACTTC. Encoded protein: CASSLLETQYF. The rearrangement joins TRBV28 to TRBJ2-5; D unclear. V gave up 1 base and J gave up 5 bases, with 2 bases separating them. The germline gives CDR1 MDHEN, CDR2 SYDVKM. The CDR3 is 11 amino acids.

The V and J genes are TRBV19 and TRBJ1-1; TRBD1 matches at 8 bases. Trimming at V came to 9 bases and at J to 0 bases, leaving 3 bases not matched to a gene. Per germline, CDR1 LNHDA and CDR2 SQIVND (reference sequence). The CDR3 has 13 residues. The CDR3 here is CASKGQVNTEAFF. As DNA, the CDR3 is TGTGCCAGCAAGGGACAGGTGAACACTGAAGCTTTCTTT.

The rearrangement links TRBV5-5 to TRBJ1-5; D is perhaps TRBD1 (6 bases). The CDR3 runs to 15 residues. Germline CDR1 reads SGHKS; CDR2 reads YYEKEE (reference sequence). Trimming stripped 3 bases from V and 0 bases from J, with 10 bases between. CDR3: CASSWGDTSNQPQHF. The CDR3, as DNA: TGTGCCAGCAGCTGGGGGGACACTAGCAATCAGCCCCAGCATTTT.

In DNA, the CDR3 is TGCGCCAGCAGTGGGGGTATTGAAGCTTTCTTT. Its translation is CASSGGIEAFF. The chain uses TRBV4-1 and TRBJ1-1; weak D call: TRBD1 (5 bases). V dropped 6 bases and J dropped 7 bases, with 9 bases sitting between them. The CDR3 has 11 amino acids. From germline, CDR1 is MGHRA and CDR2 YSYEKL.

V usage is TRBV7-8 and J usage is TRBJ1-2; 9 bases agree with TRBD1. Germline lookup yields CDR1 SGHVS and CDR2 FQNEAQ. V lost 6 bases and J lost 5; bases outside the gene matches: 4. CDR3 length: 13 residues. The DNA for the CDR3 is TGTGCCAGCAGTCGGGACAGGGATTATGGCTACACCTTC. It specifies CASSRDRDYGYTF. Looking up the rest from reference TRBV7-8 and TRBJ1-2 gives the full variable domain: GAGVSQSPRYKVAKRGQDVALRCDPISGHVSLFWYQQALGQGPEFLTYFQNEAQLDKSGLPSDRFFAERPEGSVSTLKIQRTQQEDSAVYLCASSRDRDYGYTFGSGTRLTVV.

This clone has more than one count but fewer than ten. The gene calls are TRBV5-6 and TRBJ2-7; the D gene is possibly TRBD2 (5 bases). Per germline, CDR1 SGHDT and CDR2 YYEEEE. The CDR3 covers 13 residues. Trimming took off 10 bases at V and 0 bases at J, with 14 bases between the two ends. In nucleotides, the CDR3 is TGTGCCTCCACGGAGCGGAACTCCTACGAGCAGTACTTC. It codes for CASTERNSYEQYF.

J is TRBJ2-1 and V is TRBV10-3; a possible D gene is TRBD2 (6 bases). The CDR3 totals 17 residues. Germline lookup yields CDR1 ENHRY and CDR2 SYGVKD. Trimming took 3 bases from V and 5 from J, leaving 20 bases between them. The CDR3 protein is CAISDWASDKINNEQFF. The CDR3 DNA sequence: TGTGCCATCAGTGATTGGGCTAGCGACAAAATTAACAATGAGCAGTTCTTC.